A selection of T cell receptor beta chains follows, all from one sample in a study of cytomegalovirus exposure and HLA in healthy donors. Method: immunoSEQ multiplex PCR; TCRdb's copy keeps in-frame clones and lacks some. Of about 150,000 clones listed, around 60% are singletons. The sequencing input was PBMCs. The receptors shown here come from a woman aged 55 to 70 in good health and CMV-seropositive. The CDR3 runs from the conserved cysteine through the conserved F or W. Each record gives: J gene, clone size, V gene, D gene, CDR3 DNA, CDR3 protein. The D gene is left open where the match is weak. The size field is filled for only some rows; it gives once, few, many or a size class.

J: TRBJ1-5; size: NA; V: TRBV7-2; D: NA; DNA: TGTGCCAGCAGCTTAGCTTCCAGGGAACAGCCCCAGCATTTT; CDR3: CASSLASREQPQHF
J: TRBJ1-6; size: NA; V: TRBV6-6; D: NA; DNA: TGTGCCAGCATTCTCTCCGCAGGGCCAAATTCACCCCTCCACTTT; CDR3: CASILSAGPNSPLHF
J: TRBJ1-1; size: NA; V: TRBV9; D: NA; DNA: TGTGCCAGCAGCGGGAGGGTGAACACTGAAGCTTTCTTT; CDR3: CASSGRVNTEAFF
J: TRBJ2-3; size: NA; V: TRBV30; D: TRBD2; DNA: TGTGCCTGGATGGGACTAGCGGGAGACACTAGCACAGATACGCAGTATTTT; CDR3: CAWMGLAGDTSTDTQYF
J: TRBJ2-4; size: NA; V: TRBV30; D: TRBD2; DNA: TGTGCCTGGAGTATCGGGAGGGCCGCAAACATTCAGTACTTC; CDR3: CAWSIGRAANIQYF
J: TRBJ2-7; size: NA; V: TRBV25-1; D: TRBD1; DNA: TGTGCCAGCAGCCAGGGGGCTAACTCCTACGAGCAGTACTTC; CDR3: CASSQGANSYEQYF
J: TRBJ1-2; size: NA; V: TRBV5-4; D: TRBD1; DNA: TGTGCCAGCAGCTTGGGGACAGGGGACTATGGCTACACCTTC; CDR3: CASSLGTGDYGYTF
J: TRBJ2-2; size: NA; V: TRBV7-7; D: TRBD1; DNA: TGTGCTAGCAGTTCCACCGGGACAGCCGAGCCCGGGGAGCTGTTTTTT; CDR3: CASSSTGTAEPGELFF
J: TRBJ2-3; size: NA; V: TRBV2; D: TRBD1; DNA: TGTGCCAGCAGTTCCACAGGGGGCGCATCAGGGAGTACGCAGTATTTT; CDR3: CASSSTGGASGSTQYF
J: TRBJ1-1; size: few; V: TRBV9; D: NA; DNA: TGTGCCAGCAGTCCAACAGGTTCCAACACTGAAGCTTTCTTT; CDR3: CASSPTGSNTEAFF
J: TRBJ1-2; size: few; V: TRBV6-4; D: TRBD1; DNA: TGTGCCACCAGTCAGGAGGGGGCAATGGGTGGCTACACCTTC; CDR3: CATSQEGAMGGYTF
J: TRBJ2-7; size: NA; V: TRBV19; D: TRBD1; DNA: TGTGCCAGTAGTATCGAATTTCCGGACAGGGCCCACGAGCAGTACTTC; CDR3: CASSIEFPDRAHEQYF
J: TRBJ1-5; size: few; V: TRBV6-1; D: NA; DNA: TGTGCCAGCAGATCTCAGGGAAAGAATCAGCCCCAGCATTTT; CDR3: CASRSQGKNQPQHF
J: TRBJ2-1; size: once; V: TRBV5-1; D: TRBD1; DNA: TGCGCCAGCAGCACCGGGACAGGGGGCCTGCCTGAGCAGTTCTTC; CDR3: CASSTGTGGLPEQFF
J: TRBJ2-6; size: NA; V: TRBV28; D: NA; DNA: TGTGCCAGCAGTTTGGGGCAGAACTCTGGGGCCAACGTCCTGACTTTC; CDR3: CASSLGQNSGANVLTF
J: TRBJ1-2; size: NA; V: TRBV18; D: NA; DNA: TGTGCCAGCTCACCACCGGTCCGGGATGGCTACACCTTC; CDR3: CASSPPVRDGYTF
J: TRBJ1-2; size: NA; V: TRBV10-2; D: NA; DNA: TGCGCCACCCACCTTTACAAAACTAGTCCGCTTGGCTACACCTTC; CDR3: CATHLYKTSPLGYTF
J: TRBJ2-5; size: NA; V: TRBV18; D: NA; DNA: TGTGCCAGCTCACCAGGAGCCCAAGAGACCCAGTACTTC; CDR3: CASSPGAQETQYF
J: TRBJ2-3; size: NA; V: TRBV10-3; D: TRBD2; DNA: TGTGCCATCAGTAACCCTAGCGGGAGAACAGATACGCAGTATTTT; CDR3: CAISNPSGRTDTQYF
J: TRBJ2-3; size: once; V: TRBV30; D: NA; DNA: TGTGCCTGGAGTGTCGGGGATACGCAGTATTTT; CDR3: CAWSVGDTQYF
J: TRBJ2-7; size: NA; V: TRBV10-3; D: TRBD1; DNA: TGTGCCCACGGGAAGGGGGCCGAGCAGTACTTC; CDR3: CAHGKGAEQYF
J: TRBJ1-1; size: few; V: TRBV6-6; D: TRBD1; DNA: TGTGCCAGCAGTCTGCGGACAGGGGGGAACACTGAAGCTTTCTTT; CDR3: CASSLRTGGNTEAFF
J: TRBJ2-7; size: few; V: TRBV15; D: TRBD2; DNA: TGTGCCACCAGCAGAGATCTGAGCGGGAGGGGCGAGCAGTACTTC; CDR3: CATSRDLSGRGEQYF
J: TRBJ1-2; size: NA; V: TRBV6-5; D: TRBD1; DNA: TGTGCCAGCAGTTACGCGACAGGGGGAAACTATGGCTACACCTTC; CDR3: CASSYATGGNYGYTF
J: TRBJ1-5; size: NA; V: TRBV19; D: NA; DNA: TGTGCCAGTAGTCGAGTGACAATCAGGGGAAGTGTGGGCAATCAGCCCCAGCATTTT; CDR3: CASSRVTIRGSVGNQPQHF
J: TRBJ2-7; size: NA; V: TRBV27; D: TRBD1; DNA: TGTGCCAGCAGTTTTGGAGGGACAGGGACTTCCTACGAGCAGTACTTC; CDR3: CASSFGGTGTSYEQYF
J: TRBJ1-6; size: NA; V: TRBV7-6; D: TRBD1; DNA: TGTGCCAGCAGCTTAAGGACAGGCCTGAGCTCCTATAATTCACCCCTCCACTTT; CDR3: CASSLRTGLSSYNSPLHF
J: TRBJ2-7; size: once; V: TRBV7-8; D: NA; DNA: TGTGCCAGCAGCACCCAGGTCTACGAGCAGTACTTC; CDR3: CASSTQVYEQYF
J: TRBJ2-3; size: NA; V: TRBV7-9; D: NA; DNA: TGTGCCAGCAGTACCGTGAGGGCCTATACAGATACGCAGTATTTT; CDR3: CASSTVRAYTDTQYF
J: TRBJ2-1; size: NA; V: TRBV5-6; D: TRBD2; DNA: TGTGCCAGCAGCTTCGGGACTAGGAACAATGAGCAGTTCTTC; CDR3: CASSFGTRNNEQFF
J: TRBJ1-5; size: few; V: TRBV2; D: NA; DNA: TGTGCCAGCAGTGAAGCGGGCTTCGGCAATCAGCCCCAGCATTTT; CDR3: CASSEAGFGNQPQHF
J: TRBJ2-3; size: few; V: TRBV4-1; D: TRBD2; DNA: TGCGCCAGCAGCCAAACCTCACCACTAGCGGGAGGGATAGATACGCAGTATTTT; CDR3: CASSQTSPLAGGIDTQYF
J: TRBJ1-4; size: NA; V: TRBV27; D: TRBD1; DNA: TGTGCCAGCGCTACAGGGGGGGCTAATGAAAAACTGTTTTTT; CDR3: CASATGGANEKLFF
J: TRBJ2-7; size: few; V: TRBV13; D: NA; DNA: TGTGCCAGCACAATTGGCAGCGGAGACTACGAGCAGTACTTC; CDR3: CASTIGSGDYEQYF
J: TRBJ2-5; size: NA; V: TRBV5-6; D: TRBD1; DNA: TGTGCCAGCAGCAACCGGGACAGGGGGTGGGAGACCCAGTACTTC; CDR3: CASSNRDRGWETQYF
J: TRBJ1-1; size: NA; V: TRBV2; D: NA; DNA: TGTGCCAGCAGTGAGACTTCGAACACTGAAGCTTTCTTT; CDR3: CASSETSNTEAFF
J: TRBJ2-5; size: NA; V: TRBV7-9; D: NA; DNA: TGTGCCAGCAGCCCGAAGGTCGGCAGCCTTCAAGAGGCCCAGTACTTC; CDR3: CASSPKVGSLQEAQYF
J: TRBJ2-7; size: NA; V: TRBV6-5; D: NA; DNA: TGTGCCAGCAGCTATAGCTGGAGCTCCTACGAGCAGTACTTC; CDR3: CASSYSWSSYEQYF
J: TRBJ1-2; size: NA; V: TRBV5-1; D: TRBD1; DNA: TGCGCCAGCAGCTTGGGACAGGGAGCGGATGGCTACACCTTC; CDR3: CASSLGQGADGYTF
J: TRBJ1-2; size: NA; V: TRBV5-1; D: NA; DNA: TGCGCCAGCAGCCCGACAGAGGGACAAACTACAGGCTACACCTTC; CDR3: CASSPTEGQTTGYTF
J: TRBJ2-1; size: few; V: TRBV28; D: NA; DNA: TGTGCCAGCAGCCAGACTAAGTTGGAGCAGTTCTTC; CDR3: CASSQTKLEQFF
J: TRBJ2-5; size: few; V: TRBV4-2; D: TRBD2; DNA: TGTGCCAGCAGCCCTACAAGGACTAGCGGGAGGGAGACCCAGTACTTC; CDR3: CASSPTRTSGRETQYF
J: TRBJ2-3; size: NA; V: TRBV5-1; D: TRBD2; DNA: TGCGCCAGCAGCTTTAGCGGGAGGGCCGGGACAGATACGCAGTATTTT; CDR3: CASSFSGRAGTDTQYF
J: TRBJ1-2; size: NA; V: TRBV10-1; D: NA; DNA: TGCGCCAGCAGTTTGGCTGGGCTAGGCGGGGGCTACACCTTC; CDR3: CASSLAGLGGGYTF
J: TRBJ1-5; size: NA; V: TRBV19; D: NA; DNA: TGTGCCAGTAGTCAGGGGAAAGGTCAGCCCCAGCATTTT; CDR3: CASSQGKGQPQHF